This TCR beta chain was recorded in a study of cytomegalovirus exposure and HLA in healthy donors. Notes on the study in general: V segments that were indistinguishable, TRBV6-2 and TRBV6-3 among them, were omitted from analysis. Reported results showed that the classifier diagnosed cytomegalovirus status with high specificity and sensitivity.

Germline V lookup: CDR1 LGHNA, CDR2 YNFKEQ. The CDR3 totals 16 residues. With 1 base clipped from V and 5 bases from J, the junction kept 5 bases outside the gene matches. Vbeta (60) and Jbeta (13) primers were used in the PCR. Using immunoSEQ multiplex PCR, the repertoire was profiled, and TCRdb retains in-frame clones only, with some absent. The sample carries 150,000 to 200,000 clones, 75% recorded once. As to this clone: Its cognate antigen is unknown.

The chain carries TRBV4-2 and TRBJ2-3; 11 nucleotides match TRBD2. Sequenced sample: PBMCs. This receptor was obtained from a woman aged 45-65 years in good health and CMV-seropositive. DNA of the CDR3: TGTGCCAGCAGCCAAGTGGATAGCGGGGGGGTAGATACGCAGTATTTT. It translates to CASSQVDSGGVDTQYF.